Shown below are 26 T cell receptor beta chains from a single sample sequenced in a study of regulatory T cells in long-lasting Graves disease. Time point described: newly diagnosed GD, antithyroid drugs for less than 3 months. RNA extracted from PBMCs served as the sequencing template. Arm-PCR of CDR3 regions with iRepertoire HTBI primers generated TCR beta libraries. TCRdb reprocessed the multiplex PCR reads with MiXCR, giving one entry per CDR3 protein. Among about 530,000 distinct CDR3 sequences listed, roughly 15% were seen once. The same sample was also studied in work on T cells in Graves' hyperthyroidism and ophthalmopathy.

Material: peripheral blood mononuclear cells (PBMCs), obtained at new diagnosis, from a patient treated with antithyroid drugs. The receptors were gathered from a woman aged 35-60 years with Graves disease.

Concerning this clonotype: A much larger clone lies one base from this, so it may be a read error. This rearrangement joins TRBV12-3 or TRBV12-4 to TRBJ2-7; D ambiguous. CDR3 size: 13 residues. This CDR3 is CASSLAVGYEQCF. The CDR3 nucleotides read TGTGCCAGCAGTTTAGCCGTGGGCTACGAGCAGTGCTTC.

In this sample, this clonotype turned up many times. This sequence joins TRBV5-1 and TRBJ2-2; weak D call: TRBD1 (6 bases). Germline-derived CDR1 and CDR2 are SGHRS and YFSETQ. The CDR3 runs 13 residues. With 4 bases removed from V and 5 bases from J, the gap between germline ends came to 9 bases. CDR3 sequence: CASSPTGTGELFF. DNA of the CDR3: TGCGCCAGCAGCCCGACAGGAACCGGGGAGCTGTTTTTT.

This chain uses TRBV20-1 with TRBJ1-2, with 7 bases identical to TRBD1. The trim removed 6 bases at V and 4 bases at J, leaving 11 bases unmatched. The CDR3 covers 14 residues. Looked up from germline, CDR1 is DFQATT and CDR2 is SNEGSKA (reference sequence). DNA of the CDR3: TGCAGTGCCTCAACGACAGGGCTTACCTATGGCTACACCTTC. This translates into CSASTTGLTYGYTF.

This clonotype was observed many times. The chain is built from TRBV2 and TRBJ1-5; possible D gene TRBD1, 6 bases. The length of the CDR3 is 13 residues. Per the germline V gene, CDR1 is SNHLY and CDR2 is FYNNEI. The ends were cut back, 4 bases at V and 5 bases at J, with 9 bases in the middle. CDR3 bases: TGTGCCAGCAGTGTAGGGGGGGATCAGCCCCAGCATTTT. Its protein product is CASSVGGDQPQHF.

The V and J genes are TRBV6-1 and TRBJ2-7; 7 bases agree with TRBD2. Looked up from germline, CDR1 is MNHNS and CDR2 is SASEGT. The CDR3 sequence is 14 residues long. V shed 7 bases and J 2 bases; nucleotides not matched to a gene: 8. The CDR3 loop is CASTLAASTYEQYF. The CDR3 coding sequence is TGTGCCAGCACCCTAGCGGCTTCAACCTACGAGCAGTACTTC.

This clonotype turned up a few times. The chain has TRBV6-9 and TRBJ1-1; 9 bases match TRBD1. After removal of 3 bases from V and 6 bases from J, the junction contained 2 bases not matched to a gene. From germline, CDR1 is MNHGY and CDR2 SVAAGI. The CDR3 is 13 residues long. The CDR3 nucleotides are TGTGCCAGCAGTTACGGGACAGGGCCTGAAGCTTTCTTT. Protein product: CASSYGTGPEAFF.

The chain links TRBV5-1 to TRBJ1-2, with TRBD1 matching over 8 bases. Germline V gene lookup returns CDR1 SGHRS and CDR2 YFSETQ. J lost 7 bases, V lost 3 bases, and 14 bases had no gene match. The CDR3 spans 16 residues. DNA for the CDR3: TGCGCCAGCAGCTCGAGGCCGCCAGGGGGCTCGAGTGGCTACACCTTC. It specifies CASSSRPPGGSSGYTF.

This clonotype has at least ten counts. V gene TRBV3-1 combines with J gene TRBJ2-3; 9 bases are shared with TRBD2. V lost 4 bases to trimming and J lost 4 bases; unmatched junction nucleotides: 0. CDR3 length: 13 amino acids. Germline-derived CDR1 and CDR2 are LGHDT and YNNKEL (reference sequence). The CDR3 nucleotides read TGTGCCAGCAGCCCTAGCGGGGCAGATACGCAGTATTTT. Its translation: CASSPSGADTQYF.

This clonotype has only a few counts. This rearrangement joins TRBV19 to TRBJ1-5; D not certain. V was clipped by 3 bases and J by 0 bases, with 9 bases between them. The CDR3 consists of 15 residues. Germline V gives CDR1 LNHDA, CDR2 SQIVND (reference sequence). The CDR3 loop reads CASSMRATSNQPQHF. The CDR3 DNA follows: TGTGCCAGTAGTATGCGGGCTACTAGCAATCAGCCCCAGCATTTT.

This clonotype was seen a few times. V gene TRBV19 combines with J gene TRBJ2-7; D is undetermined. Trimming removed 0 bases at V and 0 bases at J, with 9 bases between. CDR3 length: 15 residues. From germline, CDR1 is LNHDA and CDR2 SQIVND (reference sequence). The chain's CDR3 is CASSIEKVSSYEQYF. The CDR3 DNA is TGTGCCAGTAGTATAGAGAAGGTCAGCTCCTACGAGCAGTACTTC. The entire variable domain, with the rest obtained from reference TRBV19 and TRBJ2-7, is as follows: DGGITQSPKYLFRKEGQNVTLSCEQNLNHDAMYWYRQDPGQGLRLIYYSQIVNDFQKGDIAEGYSVSREKKESFPLTVTSAQKNPTAFYLCASSIEKVSSYEQYFGPGTRLTVT.

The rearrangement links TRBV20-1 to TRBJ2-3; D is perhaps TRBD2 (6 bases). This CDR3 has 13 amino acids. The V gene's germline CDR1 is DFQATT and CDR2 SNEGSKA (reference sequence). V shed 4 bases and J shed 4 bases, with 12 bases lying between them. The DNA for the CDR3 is TGCAGTGCTATGCGGGGTTGGGCAGATACGCAGTATTTT. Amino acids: CSAMRGWADTQYF.

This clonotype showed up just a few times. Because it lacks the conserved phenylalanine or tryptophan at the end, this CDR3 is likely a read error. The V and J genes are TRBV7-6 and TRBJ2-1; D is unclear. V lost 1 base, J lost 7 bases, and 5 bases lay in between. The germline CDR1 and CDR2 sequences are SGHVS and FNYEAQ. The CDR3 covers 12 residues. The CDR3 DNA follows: TGTGCCAGCAGCTTAGTAGGGAATGAGCAGTTCCTC. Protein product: CASSLVGNEQFL.

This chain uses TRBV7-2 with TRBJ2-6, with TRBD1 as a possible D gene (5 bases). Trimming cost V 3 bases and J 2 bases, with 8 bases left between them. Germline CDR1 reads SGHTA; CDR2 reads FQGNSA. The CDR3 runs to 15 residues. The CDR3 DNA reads TGTGCCAGCAGCTTTTCAGGGACTGGGGCCAACGTCCTGACTTTC. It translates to CASSFSGTGANVLTF.

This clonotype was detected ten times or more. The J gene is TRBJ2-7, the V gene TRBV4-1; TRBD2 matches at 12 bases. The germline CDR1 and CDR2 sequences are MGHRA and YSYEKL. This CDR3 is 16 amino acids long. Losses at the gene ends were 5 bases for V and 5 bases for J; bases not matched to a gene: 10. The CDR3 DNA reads TGCGCCAGCAGCTTCACTAGCGGGGGGCTCGAGGACGAGCAGTACTTC. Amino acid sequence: CASSFTSGGLEDEQYF.

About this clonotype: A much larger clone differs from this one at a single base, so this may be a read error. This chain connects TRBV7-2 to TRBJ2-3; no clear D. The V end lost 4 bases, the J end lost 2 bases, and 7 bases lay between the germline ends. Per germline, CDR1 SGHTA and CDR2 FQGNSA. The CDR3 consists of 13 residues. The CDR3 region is CASSSYLTDTQYF. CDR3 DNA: TGTGCCAGCAGCTCCTACCTCACAGATACGCAGTATTTT.

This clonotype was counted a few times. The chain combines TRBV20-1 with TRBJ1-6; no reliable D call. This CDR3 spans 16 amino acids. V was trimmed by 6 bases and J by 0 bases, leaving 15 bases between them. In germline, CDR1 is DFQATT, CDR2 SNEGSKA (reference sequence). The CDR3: CSARGRAPSYNSPLHF. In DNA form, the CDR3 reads TGCAGTGCCCGTGGGCGGGCCCCCTCCTATAATTCACCCCTCCACTTT.

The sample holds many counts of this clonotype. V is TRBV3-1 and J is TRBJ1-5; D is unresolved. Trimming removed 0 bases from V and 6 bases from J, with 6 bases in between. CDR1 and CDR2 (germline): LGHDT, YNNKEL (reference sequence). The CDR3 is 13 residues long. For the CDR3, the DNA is TGTGCCAGCAGCCAAGAAGTCAGTCAGCCCCAGCATTTT. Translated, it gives CASSQEVSQPQHF.

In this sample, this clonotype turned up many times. The DNA for the CDR3 is TGTGCCAGCAGCTTATGGGATAGCACAGATACGCAGTATTTT. Amino acid sequence: CASSLWDSTDTQYF. This sequence joins TRBV7-2 and TRBJ2-3; D gene ambiguous. CDR1 and CDR2 from the germline V gene are SGHTA and FQGNSA. This CDR3 contains 14 residues. V shed 2 bases and J shed 0 bases, with 6 bases lying between them.

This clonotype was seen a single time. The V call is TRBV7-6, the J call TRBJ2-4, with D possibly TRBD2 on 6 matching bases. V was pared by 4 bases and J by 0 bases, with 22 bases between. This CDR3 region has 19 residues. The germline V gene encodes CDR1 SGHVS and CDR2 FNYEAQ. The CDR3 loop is CASSSEAFGGSLAKNIQYF. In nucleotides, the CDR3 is TGTGCCAGCAGCTCGGAGGCCTTTGGGGGGTCCCTAGCCAAAAACATTCAGTACTTC.

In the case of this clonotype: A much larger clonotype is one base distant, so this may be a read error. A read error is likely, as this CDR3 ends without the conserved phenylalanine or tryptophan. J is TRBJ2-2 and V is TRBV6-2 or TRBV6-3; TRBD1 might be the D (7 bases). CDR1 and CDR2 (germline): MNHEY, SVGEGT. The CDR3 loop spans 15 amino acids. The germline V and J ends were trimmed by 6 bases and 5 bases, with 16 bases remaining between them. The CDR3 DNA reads TGTGCCAGCAGCGGGGGACAGAGGTTTACCGGGGAGCTGTTTCTT. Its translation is CASSGGQRFTGELFL.

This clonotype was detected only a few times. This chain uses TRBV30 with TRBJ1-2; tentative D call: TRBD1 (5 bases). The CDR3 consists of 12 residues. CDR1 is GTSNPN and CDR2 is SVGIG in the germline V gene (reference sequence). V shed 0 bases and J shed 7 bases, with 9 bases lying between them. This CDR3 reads CAWSVPGGGYTF. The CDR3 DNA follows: TGTGCCTGGAGTGTACCGGGGGGTGGCTACACCTTC.

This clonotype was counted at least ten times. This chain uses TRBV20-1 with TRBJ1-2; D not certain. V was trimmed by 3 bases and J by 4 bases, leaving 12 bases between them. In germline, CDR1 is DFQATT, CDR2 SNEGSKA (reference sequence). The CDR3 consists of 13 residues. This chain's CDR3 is CSASKGSGYGYTF. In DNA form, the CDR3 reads TGCAGTGCTAGTAAGGGTAGCGGCTATGGCTACACCTTC.

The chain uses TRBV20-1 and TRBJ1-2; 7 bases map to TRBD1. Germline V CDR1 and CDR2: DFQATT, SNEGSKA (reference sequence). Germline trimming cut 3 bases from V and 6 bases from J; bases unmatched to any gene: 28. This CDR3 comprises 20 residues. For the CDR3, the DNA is TGCAGTGCTAGTTGGGGCTCTTCTCAGGGACAGCAGGCATTTTGGGATGGCTACACCTTC. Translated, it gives CSASWGSSQGQQAFWDGYTF.

The CDR3 nucleotides read TGTGCCAGCAGCGCAATCGACAGGGACACTGAAGCTTTCTTT. Translated: CASSAIDRDTEAFF. This rearrangement joins TRBV11-1 to TRBJ1-1; 7 bases are shared with TRBD1. The germline gives CDR1 SGHAT, CDR2 FQDESV (reference sequence). V shed 5 bases, J shed 3 bases, and the junction held 6 bases outside the gene matches. The CDR3 totals 14 residues.

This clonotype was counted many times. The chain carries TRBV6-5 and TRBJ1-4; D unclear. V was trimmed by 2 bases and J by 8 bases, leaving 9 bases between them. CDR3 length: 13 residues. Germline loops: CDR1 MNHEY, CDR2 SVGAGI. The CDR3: CASSYRVGEKLFF. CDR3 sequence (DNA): TGTGCCAGCAGTTACAGGGTGGGAGAAAAACTGTTTTTT.

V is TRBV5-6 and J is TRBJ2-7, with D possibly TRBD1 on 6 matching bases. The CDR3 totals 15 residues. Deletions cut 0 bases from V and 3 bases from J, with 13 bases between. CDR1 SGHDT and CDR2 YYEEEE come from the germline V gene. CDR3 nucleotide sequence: TGTGCCAGCAGCTTGGGAGCAGGGGCTAACTACGAGCAGTACTTC. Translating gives CASSLGAGANYEQYF.